Detailed here is one T cell receptor beta chain. Antigen specificity is unknown. Clones were sequenced by immunoSEQ multiplex PCR, and TCRdb holds only the in-frame ones, with some missing. This sample has hundreds of thousands of clones, with 80% to 90% found just once. V shed 0 bases, J shed 5 bases, and the junction held 7 bases outside the gene matches. CDR3 size: 16 residues. In germline, CDR1 is SGHDT, CDR2 YYEEEE. Treatment noted: roughly 19 received Ad26.COV2.S at low or high dose, single or two shots; several received placebo; per-sample allocation not given. Samples analyzed were those drawn on day 63 after the first vaccine or placebo injection. Expressing Wuhan-strain SARS-CoV-2 spike, an Ad26 vector served as the vaccine. The sample comes from a study of Ad26.COV2.S vaccination and SARS-CoV-2 variants. Background on the study: Doses of Ad26.COV2.S were injected into muscle once or twice, 56 days apart. Study-level points and caveats: Placebo recipients trailed vaccine recipients in spike-specific TCR breadth.

The source is a person between 18 and 59 years old who received the Ad26.COV2.S COVID-19 vaccine or a placebo. This specimen was peripheral blood, taken in a trial of Ad26.COV2.S vaccine versus placebo. The V call is TRBV5-6, the J call TRBJ1-2; TRBD1 aligns across 10 bases. The CDR3 bases are TGTGCCAGCAGCTTGGAGACAGGGGGCGCAGGGTATGGCTACACCTTC. It is translated as CASSLETGGAGYGYTF. Based on the CDR3 plus reference TRBV5-6 and TRBJ1-2, the full variable domain is DAGVTQSPTHLIKTRGQQVTLRCSPKSGHDTVSWYQQALGQGPQFIFQYYEEEERQRGNFPDRFSGHQFPNYSSELNVNALLLGDSALYLCASSLETGGAGYGYTFGSGTRLTVV.